A selection of T cell receptor beta chains follows, all from one sample in a study of response to subunit inactivated influenza vaccine. TCRdb re-analysed the RT-PCR reads in MiXCR, keeping a single row per CDR3 protein. Of 500,000 to 750,000 distinct CDR3 sequences listed, 14% are singletons. The material was PBMCs from blood, obtained 11 to 12 days after vaccination. The receptors were sampled from a man aged 50-60 years who received an inactivated influenza vaccine. Each CDR3 is given without its conserved first and last residue. Clone sizes are given selectively: once, few, many, or a class where the clone is expanded.

J	size	V	CDR3
TRBJ1-1	-	TRBV12-3/TRBV12-4	ASSPHRGTEAF
TRBJ2-2	many	TRBV5-1	ASSLAGHGSGELF
TRBJ1-6	few	TRBV10-3	AISESQGNSPLH
TRBJ1-1	few	TRBV12-3/TRBV12-4	ASSWETREGEAF
TRBJ2-5	few	TRBV5-1	ASSLDGTQETQY
TRBJ1-2	-	TRBV7-9	ASSLGEGGAAVGYT
TRBJ2-3	-	TRBV20-1	SARKGYRGSTDTQY
TRBJ1-4	-	TRBV20-1	SGGEDEKLF
TRBJ2-1	many	TRBV9	ASSVVGGNSYNEQF
TRBJ2-4	few	TRBV24-1	ATSDGSAGNIQY
TRBJ1-2	many	TRBV12-3/TRBV12-4	ASSLSHSAYGYT
TRBJ2-2	-	TRBV18	ASSRGGTQTGELF
TRBJ2-1	-	TRBV5-1	ASSLGGRNNEQF
TRBJ2-5	-	TRBV4-2	ASSRTGLEETQY
TRBJ2-7	-	TRBV12-3/TRBV12-4	ASSRKIQGGPSYEQY
TRBJ2-3	many	TRBV7-8	ASSLGLGGTDTQY
TRBJ2-3	-	TRBV4-3	ASSQELAGLYTDTQY
TRBJ2-2	-	TRBV4-3	ASSPLNGGELF
TRBJ1-6	-	TRBV4-1	ASSQGGGSYNSPLH
TRBJ2-7	few	TRBV4-3	ASSQDVETYEQY
TRBJ1-1	few	TRBV20-1	SARDPQNTEAF
TRBJ2-1	-	TRBV20-1	SARGRSGGTYNEQF
TRBJ1-2	-	TRBV18	ASSYGEYGYT
TRBJ2-3	-	TRBV30	AWSVPRGGVSDTQY